This TCR beta chain was sequenced during a study of vaccination effects on CD4 cells after COVID-19. Study-wide background: A couple of convalescent patients provided samples 16 days and one week prevaccination.

Only in-frame clones appear in the TCRdb table, and some are missing; sequencing was by immunoSEQ multiplex PCR. This table has tens of thousands of clones, more than 75% appearing once. With the ViraFEST assay, the study expanded antigen-specific CD4+ T cells using viral peptide pools, then sequenced them. Following 10 days of culture, CD4+ T cells were isolated. PCR-confirmed SARS-CoV-2 infection occurred in the person between March and December 2020. Cells had half their medium changed to IL-2 medium on days 3 and 7. A remark on this clone: Its antigen remains unknown.

Study-level results: Spike-reactive clones detected post-vaccine in convalescents consisted mainly of new vaccine-induced clones.

CDR3 length: 18 residues. Deletions cut 0 bases from V and 0 bases from J, with 14 bases between. Looked up from germline, CDR1 is LGHNA and CDR2 is YNFKEQ. This chain links TRBV4-2 with TRBJ1-4, with D perhaps TRBD1 (6 bases). The sequence came from a human donor who had a prior SARS-CoV-2 infection. Sequenced material: CD4+ T cells from PBMCs cultured with HIV peptides, taken before COVID-19 vaccination. The subset: HIV-1 Nef peptide pool negative control/reference culture. The CDR3 DNA sequence: TGTGCCAGCAGCCAAGACCTAGGGGGAGATGCAACTAATGAAAAACTGTTTTTT. It specifies CASSQDLGGDATNEKLFF.